Sequencing of this T cell receptor beta chain was carried out in a study of spatial heterogeneity in lung cancer. This clonotype was seen repeatedly, ten times or more. The time point denotes: sample taken at primary tumor resection. The V end lost 6 bases, the J end lost 5 bases, and 14 bases lay between the germline ends. This CDR3 contains 15 residues. Via MiXCR, TCRdb re-called the 5' RACE reads, giving one row per CDR3 protein. Of about 40,000 distinct CDR3 sequences in the sample, approximately 5.2% were seen once. The source of this sequence is a female donor with early-stage non-small cell lung cancer. Sequenced material: PBMCs, taken at surgery. The chain couples TRBV12-3 or TRBV12-4 to TRBJ1-6; unclear D gene. The CDR3 is CASRLVQSNNSPLHF. The CDR3 nucleotides are TGTGCCAGCAGGCTCGTCCAATCCAATAATTCACCCCTCCACTTT.